One and the same sample provided the 13 T cell receptor beta chains below, sequenced in a study of cytomegalovirus exposure and HLA in healthy donors. 60 Vbeta and 13 Jbeta primers were used in PCR. Only in-frame clones appear in the TCRdb table, and some are missing; sequencing was by immunoSEQ multiplex PCR. This table has some 190,000 clones, 70% to 85% appearing once. Sequencing was performed on PBMCs. The receptors come from a man aged 35-49 years in good health and CMV-seropositive.

The chain links TRBV14 to TRBJ2-5; TRBD2 is a possible D gene (6 bases). Trimming took 2 bases from V and 5 from J, leaving 15 bases between them. CDR3 size: 15 residues. Per the germline V gene, CDR1 is SGHDN and CDR2 is FVKESK. CDR3 loop: CASSQNFGGEETQYF. The CDR3 nucleotides read TGTGCCAGCAGCCAAAATTTCGGGGGTGAGGAGACCCAGTACTTC.

This chain uses TRBV19 with TRBJ2-3, with 13 bases that match TRBD2. The junction had 6 bases not matched to a gene; V was cut back by 0 bases and J by 6 bases. Germline values: CDR1 LNHDA, CDR2 SQIVND (reference sequence). This CDR3 is 17 amino acids long. This chain's CDR3 is CASSIEPLAGGSDTQYF. CDR3 DNA sequence: TGTGCCAGTAGTATAGAACCACTAGCGGGAGGGTCGGATACGCAGTATTTT. Supplemented by reference TRBV19 and TRBJ2-3, the full variable domain reads DGGITQSPKYLFRKEGQNVTLSCEQNLNHDAMYWYRQDPGQGLRLIYYSQIVNDFQKGDIAEGYSVSREKKESFPLTVTSAQKNPTAFYLCASSIEPLAGGSDTQYFGPGTRLTVL.

The V and J genes are TRBV7-6 and TRBJ1-5; D is perhaps TRBD1 (5 bases). The CDR3 totals 15 residues. In germline, CDR1 is SGHVS, CDR2 FNYEAQ. V was trimmed by 0 bases and J by 6 bases, leaving 12 bases between them. CDR3 region: CASSLALGVGQPQHF. CDR3 nucleotides: TGTGCCAGCAGCTTAGCGCTAGGGGTAGGTCAGCCCCAGCATTTT.

The rearrangement uses TRBV5-4 and TRBJ2-5, with D perhaps matching TRBD1 (5 bases). The CDR3 contains 13 residues. V was clipped by 2 bases and J by 1 base, with 6 bases between them. Per the germline V gene, CDR1 is SGHNT and CDR2 is YYREEE (reference sequence). The CDR3, as DNA: TGTGCCAGCAGCTTTGGGGCCCAAGAGACCCAGTACTTC. It is translated as CASSFGAQETQYF.

The chain recombines TRBV6-6 with TRBJ1-1; D possibly corresponds to TRBD1 (5 bases). The V and J ends lost 2 bases and 4 bases respectively, with 8 bases between them. CDR1 MNHNY and CDR2 SVGAGI come from the germline V gene (reference sequence). The CDR3 is made up of 13 amino acids. Here the CDR3 reads CASSYGGGTEAFF. CDR3 coding DNA: TGTGCCAGCAGTTACGGGGGGGGCACTGAAGCTTTCTTT.

The chain carries TRBV15 and TRBJ2-2; 9 nucleotides align to TRBD1. V trimming: 3 bases; J trimming: 6 bases; junction bases outside the gene matches: 2. Germline V gives CDR1 LNHNV, CDR2 YYDKDF (reference sequence). This CDR3 region has 14 residues. The DNA of the CDR3 is TGTGCCACCAGCAGTAGACAGGGGGCCGGGGAGCTGTTTTTT. Protein sequence: CATSSRQGAGELFF.

The chain combines TRBV5-4 with TRBJ2-2; TRBD2 matches 13 bases. CDR3 length: 17 residues. Germline V CDR1 and CDR2: SGHNT, YYREEE (reference sequence). V shed 4 bases, J shed 1 base, and the junction held 4 bases outside the gene matches. CDR3 protein: CASSPGTSGKNTGELFF. CDR3 nucleotide sequence: TGTGCCAGCAGCCCAGGGACTAGCGGGAAGAACACCGGGGAGCTGTTTTTT.

The rearrangement joins TRBV18 to TRBJ1-5; D may be TRBD1 (6 bases). V shed 2 bases and J shed 1 base, with 12 bases lying between them. CDR1 KGHSH and CDR2 LQKENI come from the germline V gene. This CDR3 spans 16 amino acids. DNA for the CDR3: TGTGCCAGCTCACCAGAAAGGCAGGGGAGCAATCAGCCCCAGCATTTT. Translation gives CASSPERQGSNQPQHF. Drawing the rest from reference TRBV18 and TRBJ1-5, the complete variable domain is NAGVMQNPRHLVRRRGQEARLRCSPMKGHSHVYWYRQLPEEGLKFMVYLQKENIIDESGMPKERFSAEFPKEGPSILRIQQVVRGDSAAYFCASSPERQGSNQPQHFGDGTRLSIL.

V and J are TRBV28 and TRBJ2-5; TRBD1 aligns across 7 bases. V trimming: 1 base; J trimming: 6 bases; junction bases outside the gene matches: 5. The germline CDR1 and CDR2 sequences are MDHEN and SYDVKM. The CDR3 runs 14 residues. CDR3 residues: CASSLSGGRKTQYF. CDR3 coding DNA: TGTGCCAGCAGTTTATCAGGGGGTCGGAAGACCCAGTACTTC.

The chain couples TRBV27 to TRBJ2-7, with 7 bases identical to TRBD1. The CDR3 runs to 13 residues. V shed 3 bases, J shed 3 bases, and the junction held 2 bases outside the gene matches. CDR1 and CDR2 from the germline V gene are MNHEY and SMNVEV (reference sequence). DNA of the CDR3: TGTGCCAGCAGTTTTGGACAGGACTACGAGCAGTACTTC. Protein sequence: CASSFGQDYEQYF.

The genes are TRBV7-9 and TRBJ1-1; D is unresolved. V was cut by 4 bases and J by 11 bases, with 14 bases left in between. The CDR3 is 12 residues long. Germline V gene lookup returns CDR1 SEHNR and CDR2 FQNEAQ (reference sequence). The CDR3 region has the DNA TGTGCCAGCAGCTCGGGCCCGGGGTCGGCTTTCTTT. It codes for CASSSGPGSAFF. The whole variable domain, filled in from reference TRBV7-9 and TRBJ1-1, reads DTGVSQNPRHKITKRGQNVTFRCDPISEHNRLYWYRQTLGQGPEFLTYFQNEAQLEKSRLLSDRFSAERPKGSFSTLEIQRTEQGDSAMYLCASSSGPGSAFFGQGTRLTVV.

V usage is TRBV7-3 and J usage is TRBJ1-5; maybe TRBD1 (5 bases). From germline, CDR1 is SGHTA and CDR2 FQGTGA. With 2 bases removed from V and 0 bases from J, the gap between germline ends came to 8 bases. The CDR3 contains 15 residues. For the CDR3, the DNA is TGTGCCAGCAGCTTAGGACAATTTAGCAATCAGCCCCAGCATTTT. It is translated as CASSLGQFSNQPQHF.

The rearrangement links TRBV4-3 to TRBJ1-3; 11 bases line up with TRBD1. With 3 bases clipped from V and 4 bases from J, the junction kept 2 bases outside the gene matches. There are 15 residues in the CDR3. CDR1 is LGHNA and CDR2 is YSLEER in the germline V gene. Written as DNA, the CDR3 is TGCGCCAGCAGCCAGGGACAGGGGGGAGGAAACACCATATATTTT. As protein: CASSQGQGGGNTIYF.